This T cell receptor (beta chain) originates from a study of T cells in Graves' hyperthyroidism and ophthalmopathy (dated by TCRdb to between 2018 and 2021). About the full investigation: Peripheral blood was sampled at the time of initial diagnosis, prior to any treatment. To identify distinguishing TCR V-J signatures, a discovery cohort of around 98 patients was used, comprising approximately 40 with Graves' ophthalmopathy and around 60 with stable Graves' hyperthyroidism. Prospective prediction of ophthalmopathy was tested in an independent validation cohort of approximately 18 hyperthyroidism patients and 15 to 17 patients who later progressed to ophthalmopathy. For training and testing, the 95 to 100 patients in the discovery cohort were randomly divided in a 7:3 ratio. Thyroid tissue and blood T-cell repertoires from over 5 Graves' hyperthyroidism patients were also compared in the study. Once sampling was done, hyperthyroidism patients were given methimazole at a starting dose of 30 mg daily, whereas ophthalmopathy patients were given high-dose intravenous methylprednisolone. The paper reports TCR Vbeta CDR3 sequencing of 135 peripheral blood samples: around 45 ophthalmopathy, some 80 hyperthyroidism and approximately 17 progressor patients. On the study overall, not on this receptor specifically: In validation, progression to ophthalmopathy was predicted by the model with around 70% sensitivity and around 75% specificity, a median of about 6.4 months before onset. Most expanded thyroid clonotypes (frequency above 0.001) were also detected in blood, suggesting blood repertoires may reflect thyroid immune responses. No statistical method was used to fix the sample size in advance, and group allocation was not hidden from the investigators. Ophthalmopathy was separated from stable hyperthyroidism by a 13 V-J signature model, with 85% to 90% sensitivity and approximately 81% specificity obtained in cross-validation and 80%/75% obtained in testing.

This clonotype has a count of ten or more. Its antigen target is currently unknown. No base qualities exist here, and no much larger clone lies one base off it. The CDR3 holds 16 amino acids from the cysteine to the phenylalanine. Only the CDR3 region is kept as DNA, spanning 48 bases read in frame from base 1. Taken from the germline V gene (reference sequence), the CDR1 and CDR2 loops are LNHDA and SQIVND. Deletion took 1 base off V and 3 bases off J, with a span of 15 bases between the germline ends. Hyperthyroidism patients were aged 18 to 65 years and newly diagnosed, with disease duration of less than 2 months. Any patient with an uncontrolled infection, another autoimmune disease, pregnancy or lactation was excluded. Clinical symptoms, serum thyroxine and TRAb, thyroid ultrasound, and orbital computed tomography formed the basis for the diagnoses. Blood from progressor patients was collected at the time of first diagnosis with hyperthyroidism, before any ophthalmopathy symptoms had appeared. PBMCs were isolated from about 10 ml of fresh peripheral blood by Ficoll-Paque density gradient centrifugation. Progressor patients were first diagnosed with Graves' hyperthyroidism and then developed ophthalmopathy during follow-up. Trizol reagent was used to extract total RNA, and RNA quality was then checked on an Agilent 2100 Bioanalyzer.

Amplification of TCR beta CDR3 regions was carried out from RNA transcripts. The first round of RT-PCR for the TCR CDR3 was performed with the HTBI primer set and the Qiagen OneStep RT-PCR kit. The libraries were constructed in a second round of multiplex PCR and then size-selected and purified. Paired-end sequencing of the libraries was performed with 100 bp reads on an Illumina HiSeq2000. Per the source publication's procedure: SOAPnuke was used to process the raw data, with reads discarded if the reads contained adapters or uncalled bases, had a mean Phred below 15, or lacked an exact constant-primer or identifier match. COPE v1.2.5 was used to merge the high-quality paired reads, and each unique nucleotide sequence was defined as a clonotype. MiTCR v1.1 was used to align clonotypes to the IMGT TRBV, TRBD and TRBJ reference segments. Analysis was restricted to V-J combinations with a frequency above 0.0001, which covered about 99% of repertoires. The TCS score was defined as F50 (clonal expansion) divided by E x V (chaos), with BLOSUM62-based TCRdist calculated between CDR3 peptides within each V-J. Welch's t-statistics and random forest reduced fewer than 600 V-J features to roughly 13, which were used in a naive Bayes classifier (R e1071). Using fastp at Q25 and MiXCR, TCRdb reprocessed the public reads and kept productive beta chains. Entries are consolidated by CDR3 protein sequence, retaining the most common genes and DNA. V and J calls and clone size were set by TCRdb, not the authors. The sample records fewer than 650,000 distinct CDR3 sequences, around 14% of which are singletons. The top ten clones comprise roughly 5.7% of the sample.

Sequences were obtained from blood. The V and J genes are TRBV19 and TRBJ1-1; TRBD1 is perhaps the D gene, given 5 matching bases. This receptor was taken from a woman aged 25-40 years with Graves' hyperthyroidism that later progressed to Graves' ophthalmopathy. CDR3 region: CASSIGLGSGDTEAFF. The DNA sequence follows: TGTGCCAGTAGTATAGGCCTGGGGTCGGGGGACACTGAAGCTTTCTTT.